These 27 T cell receptor beta chains were sequenced from one sample in a study of shared clonotypes between healthy human individuals. The data were produced by immunoSEQ multiplex PCR, yet TCRdb's version contains in-frame clones alone and is incomplete. The sample has approximately 2,000,000 clones; less than 95% are singletons. Sequencing was carried out using naive CD4+ T cells from PBMCs. Stated subset: CD45RA+ positively selected. These receptor sequences come from a man between 18 and 29 years old in good health. Some clones in this sample may be carry-over from other donors' samples.

The rearrangement uses TRBV18 and TRBJ2-1, with 11 bases aligning to TRBD2. This CDR3 spans 17 amino acids. Germline CDR1 reads KGHSH; CDR2 reads LQKENI. J lost 12 bases, V lost 5 bases, and 18 bases had no gene match. CDR3 in DNA: TGTGCCAGCTCAGATATTACTAGCGGGAGTTCGGGAGTCGGGCAGTTCTTC. It codes for CASSDITSGSSGVGQFF.

The V and J genes are TRBV4-1 and TRBJ2-1; D may be TRBD1 or TRBD2 (5 bases each). The V end was cut by 0 bases, the J end by 4 bases, with 13 bases between. There are 16 residues in the CDR3. CDR1 and CDR2 (germline): MGHRA, YSYEKL. CDR3 region: CASSQEVGTLYNEQFF. The CDR3 DNA reads as TGCGCCAGCAGCCAAGAAGTCGGGACCCTTTACAATGAGCAGTTCTTC.

V usage is TRBV7-2 and J usage is TRBJ2-7; TRBD1 or TRBD2 may be the D gene (6 bases each). CDR1 SGHTA and CDR2 FQGNSA come from the germline V gene. The CDR3 is 14 residues long. Trimming removed 7 bases from V and 3 bases from J, with 16 bases in between. In nucleotides, the CDR3 is TGTGCCAGCACCCTACTACAGGGAGGCTACGAGCAGTACTTC. Translating gives CASTLLQGGYEQYF.

The chain carries TRBV19 and TRBJ2-1, with TRBD2 identical over 7 bases. Germline loops: CDR1 LNHDA, CDR2 SQIVND (reference sequence). V trimming: 5 bases; J trimming: 2 bases; junction bases outside the gene matches: 15. The CDR3 consists of 18 residues. The CDR3 nucleotides read TGTGCCAGTAGTCTTGAGACTAAAATAGCGGGCGCCTACAATGAGCAGTTCTTC. It specifies CASSLETKIAGAYNEQFF.

The chain links TRBV28 to TRBJ2-5; no clear D gene. Germline CDR1 reads MDHEN; CDR2 reads SYDVKM. V was pared by 3 bases and J by 7 bases, with 15 bases between. This CDR3 is 14 amino acids long. CDR3 sequence reads: CASSLRRPRGTQYF. The CDR3 DNA follows: TGTGCCAGCAGTTTGAGGCGGCCAAGAGGGACCCAGTACTTC.

The rearrangement joins TRBV28 to TRBJ1-1; D remains unclear. Germline V gene data show CDR1 as MDHEN and CDR2 as SYDVKM. This CDR3 has 14 amino acids. Trimming pared 3 bases from V and 6 bases from J, leaving 14 bases between. The chain's CDR3 is CASSFVGSRAEAFF. CDR3 nucleotides: TGTGCCAGCAGTTTCGTAGGGTCTCGGGCTGAAGCTTTCTTT. The full variable domain, in which reference TRBV28 and TRBJ1-1 provide the parts outside the CDR3, is DVKVTQSSRYLVKRTGEKVFLECVQDMDHENMFWYRQDPGLGLRLIYFSYDVKMKEKGDIPEGYSVSREKKERFSLILESASTNQTSMYLCASSFVGSRAEAFFGQGTRLTVV.

V gene TRBV5-4 combines with J gene TRBJ2-3; 8 nucleotides align to TRBD1. CDR3 size: 15 residues. Germline V lookup: CDR1 SGHNT, CDR2 YYREEE (reference sequence). V lost 4 bases and J lost 0; bases outside the gene matches: 4. The CDR3 sequence: CASSQNRGSTDTQYF. In DNA, the CDR3 is TGTGCCAGCAGCCAGAACAGGGGGAGCACAGATACGCAGTATTTT.

As regards this clone: The sample has other DNA sequences that encode this CDR3 too. The chain employs TRBV5-1 and TRBJ1-1; possible D gene TRBD1, 6 bases. This CDR3 is built from 15 residues. With 2 bases removed from V and 0 bases from J, the gap between germline ends came to 11 bases. Germline CDR1 SGHRS, CDR2 YFSETQ. CDR3 protein: CASSLEGGLNTEAFF. The CDR3 DNA is TGCGCCAGCAGCTTAGAGGGGGGCTTGAACACTGAAGCTTTCTTT.

This rearrangement joins TRBV11-2 to TRBJ2-1, with 8 bases identical to TRBD1. J lost 5 bases, V lost 5 bases, and 2 bases had no gene match. The CDR3 covers 13 residues. Germline V gene lookup returns CDR1 SGHAT and CDR2 FQNNGV. DNA of the CDR3: TGTGCCAGCAGCCCGGACAGGGACAATGAGCAGTTCTTC. Translation gives CASSPDRDNEQFF.

Concerning this clone itself: The same CDR3 also results from other DNA sequences found in this sample. The J gene is TRBJ1-5, the V gene TRBV30; D is perhaps TRBD1 (6 bases). V gave up 0 bases and J gave up 0 bases, with 6 bases separating them. CDR1 GTSNPN and CDR2 SVGIG come from the germline V gene (reference sequence). This CDR3 spans 14 amino acids. CDR3 loop: CAWSVGGSNQPQHF. CDR3 DNA sequence: TGTGCCTGGAGTGTAGGGGGTAGCAATCAGCCCCAGCATTTT.

V usage is TRBV7-2 and J usage is TRBJ2-7; 9 nucleotides line up with TRBD1. Germline V gives CDR1 SGHTA, CDR2 FQGNSA. V shed 0 bases, J shed 5 bases, and the junction held 5 bases outside the gene matches. The length of the CDR3 is 15 residues. CDR3 bases: TGTGCCAGCAGCTTAGCGGGACAGGGTATCCACGAGCAGTACTTC. It encodes CASSLAGQGIHEQYF.

The gene calls are TRBV28 and TRBJ1-5; D is unresolved. The CDR3 is made up of 13 amino acids. In germline, CDR1 is MDHEN, CDR2 SYDVKM. Trimming pared 7 bases from V and 7 bases from J, leaving 14 bases between. The CDR3 here is CASTRTNGQPQHF. The CDR3 nucleotides read TGTGCCAGCACGCGGACCAACGGGCAGCCCCAGCATTTT.

This chain links TRBV5-8 with TRBJ1-2; D unresolved. CDR1 is SGHTS, CDR2 YDEGEE, per germline. V dropped 4 bases and J dropped 5 bases, with 12 bases sitting between them. The CDR3 is 13 amino acids. The CDR3 DNA reads TGTGCCAGCAGCCGCGCGTTGGGTTATGGCTACACCTTC. This gives the protein CASSRALGYGYTF.

This rearrangement joins TRBV4-2 to TRBJ2-2; 9 bases fit TRBD2. The CDR3 has 16 residues. The V segment lost 3 bases and the J segment 0 bases; nucleotides outside the gene matches: 2. Germline CDR1 is LGHNA and CDR2 is YNFKEQ. CDR3 sequence (DNA): TGTGCCAGCAGCCAGCGACTAGCGGCGAACACCGGGGAGCTGTTTTTT. Translated, it gives CASSQRLAANTGELFF.

The V and J genes are TRBV6-1 and TRBJ1-2, with 7 bases fitting TRBD1. V dropped 4 bases and J dropped 2; count of bases not matched to a gene: 7. The length of the CDR3 is 15 residues. Germline values: CDR1 MNHNS, CDR2 SASEGT. The CDR3 loop reads CASSAYRGPNYGYTF. CDR3 bases: TGTGCCAGCAGTGCTTACAGGGGACCGAACTATGGCTACACCTTC.

J is TRBJ2-7 and V is TRBV10-1, with D unresolved. The germline V gene encodes CDR1 WNHNN and CDR2 SYGVQD (reference sequence). V lost 3 bases and J 3 bases, leaving 9 bases between the germline ends. The length of the CDR3 is 13 residues. In DNA form, the CDR3 reads TGCGCCAGCAGTGATTCCACGGGCTACGAGCAGTACTTC. It is translated as CASSDSTGYEQYF.

To note about this clone: This specimen includes other DNA sequences encoding the same CDR3. This chain links TRBV7-9 with TRBJ1-3; D call uncertain. This CDR3 has 10 amino acids. Trimming removed 8 bases from V and 1 base from J, with 0 bases in between. CDR1 is SEHNR and CDR2 is FQNEAQ in the germline V gene (reference sequence). In nucleotides, the CDR3 is TGTGCCAGCTCTGGAAACACCATATATTTT. The encoded protein is CASSGNTIYF. The variable domain in full, with the rest retrieved from reference TRBV7-9 and TRBJ1-3, is DTGVSQNPRHKITKRGQNVTFRCDPISEHNRLYWYRQTLGQGPEFLTYFQNEAQLEKSRLLSDRFSAERPKGSFSTLEIQRTEQGDSAMYLCASSGNTIYFGEGSWLTVV.

This clone was observed once. This CDR3 is also generated by other DNA sequences in the sample. The V and J genes are TRBV20-1 and TRBJ2-7, with D possibly TRBD2 on 5 matching bases. V lost 3 bases and J 6 bases, leaving 9 bases between the germline ends. CDR1 DFQATT and CDR2 SNEGSKA come from the germline V gene (reference sequence). CDR3 length: 11 amino acids. CDR3 sequence (DNA): TGCAGTGCTAGGTTGCGGGTCGAGCAGTACTTC. Translated: CSARLRVEQYF.

The chain is built from TRBV20-1 and TRBJ2-7; the D is unclear. V was trimmed by 5 bases and J by 6 bases, leaving 8 bases between them. Germline values: CDR1 DFQATT, CDR2 SNEGSKA (reference sequence). This CDR3 is 10 amino acids long. The CDR3 DNA reads as TGCAGTGCTGGTAGGGTCGAGCAGTACTTC. Protein sequence: CSAGRVEQYF.

This chain joins TRBV10-3 and TRBJ2-7; 9 bases are shared with TRBD1. The germline CDR1 and CDR2 sequences are ENHRY and SYGVKD. CDR3 length: 13 amino acids. Germline trimming cut 5 bases from V and 2 bases from J; bases unmatched to any gene: 1. CDR3 DNA: TGTGCCATCAGTTGGGACAGGGCCTACGAGCAGTACTTC. It codes for CAISWDRAYEQYF.

The V and J genes are TRBV9 and TRBJ2-1, with D tentatively TRBD1 (6 bases). This CDR3 is built from 15 residues. Trimming took 2 bases from V and 9 from J, leaving 18 bases between them. Looked up from germline, CDR1 is SGDLS and CDR2 is YYNGEE. In nucleotides, the CDR3 is TGTGCCAGCAGCGTTCGGACAGCCCTACCGGGTGAGCAGTTCTTC. Translating gives CASSVRTALPGEQFF.

This clone appeared once. The rearrangement uses TRBV30 and TRBJ2-7; D not certain. The ends were cut back, 5 bases at V and 3 bases at J, with 11 bases in the middle. The CDR3 runs to 12 residues. From germline, CDR1 is GTSNPN and CDR2 SVGIG (reference sequence). CDR3 region: CAWSFLGYEQYF. CDR3 DNA: TGTGCCTGGTCTTTTTTGGGCTACGAGCAGTACTTC.

This rearrangement joins TRBV19 to TRBJ2-2; 7 bases line up with TRBD1. V trimming: 4 bases; J trimming: 13 bases; junction bases outside the gene matches: 6. The CDR3 loop spans 12 amino acids. Germline CDR1 reads LNHDA; CDR2 reads SQIVND (reference sequence). In DNA, the CDR3 is TGTGCCAGTAGTACCAACAGGGGTGGGCTGTTTTTT. Translating gives CASSTNRGGLFF.

This clone was detected once. The V call is TRBV10-2, the J call TRBJ2-7; D possibly corresponds to TRBD2 (5 bases). Germline V gene lookup returns CDR1 WSHSY and CDR2 SAAADI. The V end was cut by 2 bases, the J end by 3 bases, with 11 bases between. The CDR3 is 14 residues long. DNA of the CDR3: TGCGCCAGCAGTGAGCTACTAGAGCGCTACGAGCAGTACTTC. Residues: CASSELLERYEQYF.

CDR3 sequence reads: CASSLPVTGEQYF. The CDR3 nucleotides are TGTGCCAGCAGCCTCCCCGTAACGGGGGAGCAGTACTTC. The chain uses TRBV5-5 and TRBJ2-7; tentatively, D is TRBD2 (5 bases). The CDR3 spans 13 residues. Germline V gene sequence: CDR1 SGHKS, CDR2 YYEKEE (reference sequence). The germline V and J ends were trimmed by 4 bases and 7 bases, with 15 bases remaining between them.

This chain joins TRBV2 and TRBJ1-2; 10 bases match TRBD1. Germline V lookup: CDR1 SNHLY, CDR2 FYNNEI. After removal of 6 bases from V and 4 bases from J, the junction contained 5 bases not matched to a gene. The CDR3 sequence is 14 residues long. The CDR3 bases are TGTGCCAGCAGCGGGACAGGGGCAGGCTATGGCTACACCTTC. This encodes CASSGTGAGYGYTF.

Remarks on this clone: This same CDR3 is encoded by further DNA sequences in the sample. The chain links TRBV4-1 to TRBJ2-1, with D tentatively TRBD1 (5 bases). Trimming stripped 0 bases from V and 2 bases from J, with 8 bases between. CDR3 length equals 15 residues. Germline CDR1 is MGHRA and CDR2 is YSYEKL. The CDR3 DNA reads TGCGCCAGCAGCCAAGATACAGGTCCCTACAATGAGCAGTTCTTC. It specifies CASSQDTGPYNEQFF.